One sample yielded the 17 T cell receptor beta chains listed below, sequenced in a study of identifying expanded T cells in peripheral blood. Assay used: immunoSEQ multiplex PCR; TCRdb lists only in-frame clones, some missing. The sample shows fewer than 130,000 clones, around 89% of them seen only once. Input material: blood. Receptors were obtained from a person between 18 and 70 years old in good health.

The CDR3 region is CASSYDRGLGQPQHF. The CDR3 DNA is TGTGCCAGCAGTTACGACAGGGGGCTTGGCCAGCCCCAGCATTTT. The J gene is TRBJ1-5, the V gene TRBV6-5, with 10 bases identical to TRBD1. J gave up 7 bases and V 2 bases, and 5 bases lay outside the gene matches. CDR1 MNHEY and CDR2 SVGAGI come from the germline V gene. The CDR3 runs 15 residues.

CDR3 in amino acids: CASSLGVLAGEETQYF. In DNA form, the CDR3 reads TGTGCCAGCAGCTTAGGGGTCCTAGCGGGGGAAGAGACCCAGTACTTC. V usage is TRBV11-2 and J usage is TRBJ2-5; 10 nucleotides match TRBD2. V lost 1 base and J lost 3; bases outside the gene matches: 5. The CDR3 runs to 16 residues. The germline V gene has CDR1 SGHAT and CDR2 FQNNGV.

V is TRBV5-5 and J is TRBJ1-6, with D maybe TRBD1 (6 bases). Germline V gene sequence: CDR1 SGHKS, CDR2 YYEKEE (reference sequence). The CDR3 is 15 residues long. Trimming shortened V by 7 bases and J by 7 bases, and 18 bases separated the two germline ends. CDR3 amino acids: CASGSIGGDNSPLHF. CDR3 bases: TGTGCCAGCGGCTCAATAGGGGGGGACAATTCACCCCTCCACTTT. The full variable domain, with the rest looked up from reference TRBV5-5 and TRBJ1-6, is DAGVTQSPTHLIKTRGQQVTLRCSPISGHKSVSWYQQVLGQGPQFIFQYYEKEERGRGNFPDRFSARQFPNYSSELNVNALLLGDSALYLCASGSIGGDNSPLHFGNGTRLTVT.

In nucleotides, the CDR3 is TGTGCCAGTAGTATGTGGTCCCCCGGGTCAAACATTCAGTACTTC. Protein sequence: CASSMWSPGSNIQYF. J is TRBJ2-4 and V is TRBV19; D unresolved. Trimming removed 3 bases at V and 6 bases at J, with 15 bases between. The CDR3 sequence is 15 residues long. Germline V gives CDR1 LNHDA, CDR2 SQIVND (reference sequence).

V and J are TRBV7-2 and TRBJ2-1; tentative D call: TRBD2 (5 bases). Between the trimmed V and J ends, which lost 5 bases and 5 bases, there was a span of 19 bases. The V gene's germline CDR1 is SGHTA and CDR2 FQGNSA. The CDR3 runs 16 residues. This chain's CDR3 is CASSLGLLRPNNEQFF. The CDR3 DNA is TGTGCCAGCAGCCTCGGACTCCTTCGACCCAACAATGAGCAGTTCTTC.

DNA of the CDR3: TGCGCCAGCAGTCCGGGTCTTACCACTATATACGAGCAGTACTTC. This codes for CASSPGLTTIYEQYF. The chain uses TRBV5-1 and TRBJ2-7; D uncertain. CDR1 and CDR2 (germline): SGHRS, YFSETQ. V dropped 5 bases and J dropped 4 bases, with 19 bases sitting between them. The CDR3 consists of 15 residues.

The chain employs TRBV6-5 and TRBJ1-1; TRBD1 is a possible D gene (5 bases). The CDR3 loop spans 15 amino acids. Germline CDR1 reads MNHEY; CDR2 reads SVGAGI. V was pared by 1 base and J by 0 bases, with 9 bases between. The CDR3 reads CASSYWDGLNTEAFF. In DNA form, the CDR3 reads TGTGCCAGCAGTTACTGGGACGGCCTGAACACTGAAGCTTTCTTT.

The chain has TRBV5-1 and TRBJ2-7; tentative D call: TRBD1 (6 bases). The CDR3 spans 16 residues. The V end lost 4 bases, the J end lost 2 bases, and 19 bases lay between the germline ends. CDR1 and CDR2 (germline): SGHRS, YFSETQ. The CDR3 spells CASSGSGTKFTYEQYF. CDR3 in DNA: TGCGCCAGCAGCGGCTCAGGGACAAAATTCACCTACGAGCAGTACTTC.

V gene TRBV28 combines with J gene TRBJ1-2; 7 nucleotides match TRBD1. J was trimmed by 4 bases and V by 6 bases; bases with no gene match: 8. CDR3 length: 14 amino acids. CDR1 is MDHEN, CDR2 SYDVKM, per germline. This CDR3 is CASSRQGLVYGYTF. In DNA, the CDR3 is TGTGCCAGCAGCCGACAGGGACTTGTCTATGGCTACACCTTC.

The V and J genes are TRBV28 and TRBJ2-7; TRBD1 matches 9 bases. With 10 bases clipped from V and 1 base from J, the junction kept 8 bases outside the gene matches. Germline values: CDR1 MDHEN, CDR2 SYDVKM. The CDR3 covers 14 residues. The CDR3 sequence: CAIGADRGSYEQYF. The CDR3 DNA reads TGTGCCATAGGTGCGGACAGGGGATCCTACGAGCAGTACTTC.

The V call is TRBV5-1, the J call TRBJ2-6; 8 bases are a match to TRBD1. V lost 0 bases, J lost 3 bases, and 11 bases stayed unmatched. This CDR3 contains 19 residues. Germline V gene data show CDR1 as SGHRS and CDR2 as YFSETQ. The CDR3 DNA sequence: TGCGCCAGCAGCTTGGGGGCAGGGGGCGGTTCCAGTGGGGCCAACGTCCTGACTTTC. Translating gives CASSLGAGGGSSGANVLTF.

V gene TRBV4-3 combines with J gene TRBJ2-2; the match to TRBD1 covers 8 bases. The CDR3 totals 20 residues. Looked up from germline, CDR1 is LGHNA and CDR2 is YSLEER. Trimming removed 0 bases from V and 4 bases from J; junction bases left unmatched: 16. The DNA of the CDR3 is TGCGCCAGCAGCCAAGAAAGGACAGGGCGCTTTGTTTTTTCCACCGGGGAGCTGTTTTTT. This gives the protein CASSQERTGRFVFSTGELFF.

The chain has TRBV27 and TRBJ1-2, with a possible D match to TRBD1 (6 bases). The V end was cut by 4 bases, the J end by 2 bases, with 11 bases between. The length of the CDR3 is 14 residues. Germline V CDR1 and CDR2: MNHEY, SMNVEV (reference sequence). CDR3 region: CASSSLQGNYGYTF. The DNA of the CDR3 is TGTGCCAGCAGTTCGCTCCAGGGGAACTATGGCTACACCTTC.

The V gene is TRBV4-3, the J gene TRBJ2-1; 9 bases align to TRBD2. The V and J ends lost 0 bases and 4 bases, in that order; junction bases with no gene match: 10. The V gene's germline CDR1 is LGHNA and CDR2 YSLEER. This CDR3 region has 18 residues. This chain's CDR3 is CASSQDRFSRGGYNEQFF. The CDR3, as DNA: TGCGCCAGCAGCCAAGATAGGTTTTCGCGGGGGGGATACAATGAGCAGTTCTTC.

The chain recombines TRBV11-2 with TRBJ1-1; D might be TRBD1 (5 bases). Germline CDR1 reads SGHAT; CDR2 reads FQNNGV. The CDR3 consists of 14 residues. Trimming removed 1 base at V and 4 bases at J, with 10 bases between. The DNA of the CDR3 is TGTGCCAGCAGCTTAGGAGGGCAGGGCACTGAAGCTTTCTTT. It encodes CASSLGGQGTEAFF.

V usage is TRBV9 and J usage is TRBJ1-1; 7 bases match TRBD1. Germline assignment: CDR1 SGDLS and CDR2 YYNGEE. This CDR3 has 15 residues. The trim removed 3 bases at V and 0 bases at J, leaving 5 bases unmatched. CDR3 sequence reads: CASSAIRGVNTEAFF. The CDR3 DNA follows: TGTGCCAGCAGCGCAATCAGGGGGGTGAACACTGAAGCTTTCTTT.

The genes are TRBV6-6 and TRBJ1-2, with unresolved D. Germline CDR1 MNHNY, CDR2 SVGAGI (reference sequence). V was trimmed by 5 bases and J by 8 bases, leaving 6 bases between them. CDR3 length equals 10 residues. The CDR3 coding sequence is TGTGCCAGCAGTGGGGTAGGCTACACCTTC. This gives the protein CASSGVGYTF.